This entry concerns a single T cell receptor beta chain. The clone's antigen remains unknown. Germline and junction disagree at one end, which may indicate a read error. Using a constant-region primer and ProtoScript II reverse transcriptase, TCRbeta-specific cDNA was reverse-transcribed from about 0.45 ug total RNA. Construction of the TCRbeta libraries relied on three nested rounds of multiplex PCR, following a slightly modified ARM-PCR procedure. Sample barcodes and Illumina adapters were added in a final 25-cycle PCR using Deep VentR polymerase. Before sequencing, amplicons of 200-500 bp were gel-purified using a QIAquick gel extraction kit. An Illumina HiSeq 2500 was used to sequence the TCRbeta amplicons, generating 250-bp paired-end reads. The authors processed their data as follows. To recover full CDR3 sequences, reads were quality-trimmed using Trimmomatic v0.33 and paired reads were then merged using FLASH v1.2.11. V, D and J germline segments were assigned to the rearranged TCRbeta sequences using MiGEC v1.2.1b. VDJtools v1.0.0 computed clonotype statistics and Shannon-Wiener diversity indices. To cut down on sampling bias, every analysis after diversity analysis relied on just the 250 most abundant clonotypes from each sample. TCRdb reprocessed the public reads (quality trimming at Q25 with fastp, clone calling with MiXCR) and kept in-frame beta chains. When rows share a CDR3 protein, they turn into one entry using the most common DNA and genes. What appears here as the V and J calls and clone size reflects TCRdb's work, not the paper's. Recorded for this sample are about 330,000 distinct CDR3 sequences; less than 65% of them occurred a single time. Approximately 5.9% of the sample is held by the ten biggest clonotypes.

Blood RNA was extracted from unsorted whole blood using TRIzol reagent, and germline DNA was obtained with the DNeasy Blood & Tissue kit. At the time of sampling, the patients were treatment-naive and had chronic HBV infection. Before surgery, 3 to 5 milliliters of peripheral blood were collected into K2EDTA tubes. The source of the sample is a study of tumor-infiltrating lymphocytes in primary liver carcinoma (dated by TCRdb to about 2017). Notes on the research overall: Surgical resection was performed in China between late 2015 and March 2016 on about 5 patients with histopathologically diagnosed primary liver carcinoma. Of the five patients (three men and two women, aged 30 to 69 years), four had hepatocellular carcinoma and one had combined HCC and intrahepatic cholangiocarcinoma. The five patients had tumors of stage T1-T3 N0M0, with maximum diameters ranging from roughly 4.2 to 11 cm. Each sample produced about 3.5 to 8 million productive TCRbeta reads, and read depth showed no significant difference between tissue types. Across five regions of each liver tumor, along with adjacent normal tissue and blood, the study brought together TCRbeta repertoire sequencing, expression microarrays and whole-exome sequencing. A total of about 35 specimens from 5 patients went through TCRbeta repertoire sequencing, namely 25 tumor regions, 5 adjacent noncancerous liver tissues and 5 peripheral blood samples. Technical replicate repertoires showed high reproducibility, with mean shared-clone rates about 0.91 and correlation coefficients above 0.95. Results the study describes overall, beyond this receptor: Bulk unsorted samples precluded comparing CD4+ and CD8+ T cell repertoires. A significantly larger repertoire fraction was made up by the top 250 clones in tumors than in blood (p = 0.039). Repertoire overlap was found to be higher between tumor regions (mean around 35%) than between tumor-adjacent (17%) or tumor-blood (around 15%) pairs, consistent with antigen-driven expansion. Only the TCR beta chain was sequenced, so true repertoire diversity is likely underestimated because unpaired alpha chains were not captured. Only 4 to 6 patients were included in the study, and the authors note that the findings should be validated in a larger study.

The sequenced sample was peripheral blood. This clonotype originated in a man aged 35 to 55 with primary liver carcinoma and hepatitis B virus infection.

The CDR3 reads as follows: CVIRAGQSYEQHF. The DNA sequence is TGTGTCATCAGGGCAGGACAATCCTACGAGCAGCACTTC. The sequence is built from TRBV10-3 and TRBJ2-7; TRBD1 is perhaps the D gene, given 5 matching bases. Reading the germline V gene gives CDR1 ENHRY and CDR2 SYGVKD. The cysteine opens and the phenylalanine closes a CDR3 of 13 amino acids. Only CDR3 DNA remains: 39 bases, in frame from the first base.